This T cell receptor beta chain was recorded in a study of Tregs in tolerant kidney transplant recipients. Profiled with immunoSEQ multiplex PCR; TCRdb holds only in-frame clones, not every one. The listing contains about 33,000 clones. This CDR3 comprises 13 residues. The germline CDR1 and CDR2 sequences are WNHNN and SYGVQD (reference sequence). The V and J ends lost 5 bases and 2 bases, in that order; junction bases with no gene match: 2. Details on this clone: Its antigen is not known. Read coverage stops 3 residues before the CDR3 terminus; the germline J gene supplies the remainder.

Whole-study results and caveats: Few patients were studied, so findings need validation in larger groups. Biological reproducibility was not directly addressed, but technical replication error appeared minimal.

V gene TRBV10-1 combines with J gene TRBJ1-2; 7 bases align to TRBD1. The sequencing used CD8+ T cells from blood, collected before the transplant. The clonotype was recovered from a human donor who received a combined kidney and bone marrow transplant. CDR3 DNA, as far as it was read: TGCGCCAGCAGTCCGGGACAGAACTATGGC. Protein: CASSPGQNYG. In full, the CDR3 is CASSPGQNYGYTF.